Following are 18 T cell receptor beta chains from one sample sequenced in a study of tumor-infiltrating lymphocytes in glioblastoma multiforme. Multiple V-beta primers and a C-beta primer amplified TCRB from RNA. In TCRdb, the multiplex PCR reads were re-called with MiXCR into one record per CDR3 protein. The sample gives 10,000 to 15,000 distinct CDR3 sequences, around three fifths of which show up once; approximately 33% is in the top ten. The sequenced sample was brain tumor tissue. Receptor source: a male donor with glioblastoma.

Worth noting for this clonotype: At one end, the junction sequence differs from germline, possibly due to a read error. This chain joins TRBV20-1 and TRBJ2-3, with TRBD1 as a possible D gene (6 bases). This CDR3 contains 15 residues. The germline gives CDR1 DFQATT, CDR2 SNEGSKA (reference sequence). CDR3 nucleotide sequence: TGCAGTGCGGTAACGGGACATCATCCCACAGATACGCAATATTTT. It translates to CSAVTGHHPTDTQYF.

To note about this clonotype: This could be a read error, since a much larger clone is one nucleotide away. The missing conserved phenylalanine or tryptophan at the end of this CDR3 makes a read error likely. This chain connects TRBV11-2 to TRBJ2-7; the match to TRBD1 covers 9 bases. Per the germline V gene, CDR1 is SGHAT and CDR2 is FQNNGV. CDR3 length equals 15 residues. Trimming at V came to 7 bases and at J to 0 bases, leaving 7 bases not matched to a gene. The CDR3 DNA sequence: TGTGCCAGCACCATTCCGGGACAGGGCTCCTACGAGCAGTACATC. Amino acid sequence: CASTIPGQGSYEQYI.

Only a few counts were recorded for this clonotype. J is TRBJ2-5 and V is TRBV6-2 or TRBV6-3; D is possibly TRBD2 (6 bases). This CDR3 region has 12 residues. The V and J ends lost 6 bases and 2 bases respectively, with 7 bases between them. CDR1 is MNHEY, CDR2 SVGEGT, per germline. As DNA, the CDR3 is TGTGCCAGCAGGGGACTTCAAGAGACCCAGTACTTC. Protein: CASRGLQETQYF.

The rearrangement links TRBV11-2 to TRBJ2-3; D gene unclear. Trimming pared 1 base from V and 0 bases from J, leaving 8 bases between. This CDR3 has 15 residues. Germline-derived CDR1 and CDR2 are SGHAT and FQNNGV. This CDR3 reads CASSLGLSSTDTQYF. CDR3 DNA: TGTGCCAGCAGCTTAGGATTAAGTAGCACAGATACGCAGTATTTT.

CDR3 amino acids: CASSQTGEPTEAFF. The CDR3 nucleotides read TGTGCCAGCAGCCAGACGGGGGAGCCCACTGAAGCTTTCTTT. The genes are TRBV4-2 and TRBJ1-1; tentatively, D is TRBD1 (5 bases). The CDR3 spans 14 residues. Deletions cut 3 bases from V and 4 bases from J, with 12 bases between. Germline lookup yields CDR1 LGHNA and CDR2 YNFKEQ.

The chain recombines TRBV11-2 with TRBJ2-7, with 10 bases identical to TRBD2. Germline V gene sequence: CDR1 SGHAT, CDR2 FQNNGV. V shed 1 base and J 5 bases; nucleotides not matched to a gene: 2. CDR3 length equals 14 residues. This chain's CDR3 is CASSLGLAGDEQYF. DNA for the CDR3: TGTGCCAGCAGCTTAGGTCTAGCGGGAGACGAGCAGTACTTC.

The chain has TRBV5-4 and TRBJ2-7; D gene uncertain. The ends were cut back, 1 base at V and 4 bases at J, with 9 bases in the middle. The CDR3 length is 13 residues. Germline V gene lookup returns CDR1 SGHNT and CDR2 YYREEE (reference sequence). CDR3 protein: CASSLPIRYEQYV. The CDR3, as DNA: TGTGCCAGCAGCTTGCCCATTAGGTACGAGCAGTACGTC.

This rearrangement joins TRBV9 to TRBJ1-1, with 8 bases lining up with TRBD1. J lost 3 bases, V lost 3 bases, and 7 bases had no gene match. This CDR3 region has 15 residues. In germline, CDR1 is SGDLS, CDR2 YYNGEE. CDR3 residues: CASSGLDRGHTEAFF. In nucleotides, the CDR3 is TGTGCCAGCAGCGGATTAGACAGGGGCCACACTGAAGCTTTCTTT. Looking up the rest from reference TRBV9 and TRBJ1-1 gives the full variable domain: DSGVTQTPKHLITATGQRVTLRCSPRSGDLSVYWYQQSLDQGLQFLIQYYNGEERAKGNILERFSAQQFPDLHSELNLSSLELGDSALYFCASSGLDRGHTEAFFGQGTRLTVV.

This clonotype was picked up many times. V usage is TRBV6-2 or TRBV6-3 and J usage is TRBJ2-3, with 7 nucleotides matching TRBD1. The CDR3 sequence is 15 residues long. V trimming: 4 bases; J trimming: 0 bases; junction bases outside the gene matches: 4. Germline assignment: CDR1 MNHEY and CDR2 SVGEGT. CDR3 amino acids: CASSWDSGSTDTQYF. Here the CDR3 DNA reads TGTGCCAGCAGTTGGGACAGTGGGAGCACAGATACGCAGTATTTT.

Points on this clonotype: Given a much more abundant clone one base away, this may be a read error. The chain carries TRBV20-1 and TRBJ1-5, with a weak D call TRBD1 (6 bases). Germline CDR1 reads DFQATT; CDR2 reads SNEGSKA (reference sequence). The CDR3 has 13 amino acids. The ends were cut back, 8 bases at V and 3 bases at J, with 14 bases in the middle. The CDR3 nucleotides read TGCAGTACTTCAGGGGACCTCAATCAGCCCCAGCATTTT. This translates into CSTSGDLNQPQHF.

A note on this clonotype: Since no conserved phenylalanine or tryptophan closes the CDR3, a read error is the likely cause. The rearrangement uses TRBV11-2 and TRBJ2-2; 9 bases map to TRBD2. This CDR3 has 15 residues. CDR1 SGHAT and CDR2 FQNNGV come from the germline V gene. V gave up 4 bases and J gave up 7 bases; unmatched junction bases: 7. DNA of the CDR3: TGTGCCAGCAGCTCAATAGCGGGAGCAGGCGGGGAGCTGTTTTTG. Protein: CASSSIAGAGGELFL.

A remark on this clonotype: No conserved phenylalanine or tryptophan is present at the end of the CDR3, so a read error is the likely explanation. This chain uses TRBV5-4 with TRBJ2-7, with no clear D. Germline CDR1 and CDR2: SGHNT and YYREEE (reference sequence). This CDR3 region has 11 residues. CDR3 nucleotide sequence: TGCGCCTGCAGCTTATCCTACGAGCAGTACCTC. The encoded protein is CACSLSYEQYL.

In DNA, the CDR3 is TGCGCCAGCAGACAGGACAGGTACCTCGTTTCCTACAATGAGCAGTTCTTC. It yields the protein CASRQDRYLVSYNEQFF. The rearrangement uses TRBV4-1 and TRBJ2-1; TRBD1 matches at 7 bases. V lost 6 bases and J lost 1; bases outside the gene matches: 12. The CDR3 totals 17 residues. The V gene's germline CDR1 is MGHRA and CDR2 YSYEKL.

This clonotype was seen more than once but under ten times. The rearrangement uses TRBV12-3 or TRBV12-4 and TRBJ2-7, with 11 bases matching TRBD2. This CDR3 has 17 residues. V was pared by 0 bases and J by 3 bases, with 7 bases of the junction left unmatched. The CDR3 spells CASSLAGGGTSGYEQYF. In DNA form, the CDR3 reads TGTGCCAGCAGTTTAGCGGGGGGGGGGACTAGCGGCTACGAGCAGTACTTC.

As concerns this clonotype: Without the conserved terminal phenylalanine or tryptophan, this CDR3 likely stems from a read error. The chain has TRBV20-1 and TRBJ1-2; D not certain. The CDR3 is 16 amino acids. The germline V gene encodes CDR1 DFQATT and CDR2 SNEGSKA (reference sequence). This CDR3 reads CSARDPRRQTGYSYTS. CDR3 DNA sequence: TGCAGTGCTAGAGATCCACGTAGGCAGACCGGCTATAGCTACACCTCC.

The table lists this clonotype with a few counts. The chain combines TRBV6-2 or TRBV6-3 with TRBJ2-7, with a tentative D call TRBD1 (6 bases). Germline V gene lookup returns CDR1 MNHEY and CDR2 SVGEGT. The CDR3 loop spans 12 amino acids. Trimming cost V 8 bases and J 7 bases, with 15 bases left between them. CDR3 in DNA: TGTGCCAGCGGGACAAGGCTACGAGAGCAGTACTTC. It yields the protein CASGTRLREQYF.

The table lists this clonotype with many counts. The V call is TRBV20-1, the J call TRBJ1-2; no clear D gene. Looked up from germline, CDR1 is DFQATT and CDR2 is SNEGSKA (reference sequence). Trimming cost V 4 bases and J 6 bases, with 12 bases left between them. The CDR3 has 12 residues. CDR3 loop: CSANGVVDGYTF. The CDR3 DNA reads as TGCAGTGCTAATGGGGTTGTGGATGGCTACACCTTC.

The rearrangement links TRBV4-1 to TRBJ2-1; weak D call: TRBD2 (5 bases). The germline V and J ends were trimmed by 0 bases and 15 bases, with 18 bases remaining between them. Germline CDR1 reads MGHRA; CDR2 reads YSYEKL. This CDR3 contains 14 residues. The CDR3 loop reads CASSQDPGNTEPFF. The CDR3 region has the DNA TGCGCCAGCAGCCAAGACCCGGGGAACACTGAACCGTTCTTC.